This T cell receptor (beta chain) was retrieved from a study of blood T cell repertoires in COVID-19. This clone occurred a few times. The authors' processing: From reference gene primer amplification, estimates of nucleated cell counts were derived. Assay used: immunoSEQ multiplex PCR; TCRdb lists only in-frame clones, some missing. V and J calls plus clone size are reproduced from that table; the DNA served to infer D and trimming. The repertoire holds 150,000 or so clones, with about 80% as singletons. CDR1 LGHDT and CDR2 YNNKEL come from the germline V gene (reference sequence). V was pared by 6 bases and J by 6 bases, with 5 bases of the junction left unmatched. The CDR3 contains 14 residues.

The V and J genes are TRBV3-1 (or the pseudogene TRBV3-2) and TRBJ1-4; 9 nucleotides line up with TRBD1. The sequence was obtained from a woman aged 80 or over with acute or convalescent COVID-19. The material sequenced was peripheral blood. In nucleotides, the CDR3 is TGTGCCAGCAGACAACAGGGGGCAGATGAAAAACTGTTTTTT. Translating gives CASRQQGADEKLFF.